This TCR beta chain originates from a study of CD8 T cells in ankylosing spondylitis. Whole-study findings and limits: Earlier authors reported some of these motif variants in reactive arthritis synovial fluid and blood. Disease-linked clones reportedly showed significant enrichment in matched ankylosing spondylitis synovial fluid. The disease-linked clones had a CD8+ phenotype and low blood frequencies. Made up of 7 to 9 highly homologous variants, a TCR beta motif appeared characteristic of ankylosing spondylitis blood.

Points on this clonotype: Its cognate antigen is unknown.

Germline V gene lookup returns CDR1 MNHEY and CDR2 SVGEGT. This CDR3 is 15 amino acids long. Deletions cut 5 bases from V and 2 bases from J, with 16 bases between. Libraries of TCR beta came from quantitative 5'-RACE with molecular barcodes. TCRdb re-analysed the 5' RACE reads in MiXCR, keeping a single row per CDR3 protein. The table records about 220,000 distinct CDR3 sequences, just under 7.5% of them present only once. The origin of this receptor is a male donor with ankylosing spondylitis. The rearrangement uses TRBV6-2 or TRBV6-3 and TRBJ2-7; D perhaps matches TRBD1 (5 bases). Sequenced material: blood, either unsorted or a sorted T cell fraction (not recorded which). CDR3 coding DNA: TGTGCCAGCAGTCAGATGACAGATGGGGCCTACGAGCAGTACTTC. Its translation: CASSQMTDGAYEQYF.